Shown below are 17 T cell receptor beta chains from a single sample sequenced in a study of cytomegalovirus exposure and HLA in healthy donors (dated 2017 in TCRdb). The method behind the library was the immunoSEQ multiplex PCR assay. For the multiplex PCR, a mixture combining 60 forward primers for TCR Vbeta segments and 13 reverse primers for TCR Jbeta segments was used. The immuneACCESS repertoire file appears here via TCRdb, limited to in-frame rearrangements. These files lack a portion of the clones; in checked studies, under half of the deficit traces to unresolved V genes, and the cause of the others is not known. The sample data list around 130,000 clones, and 80% of these were observed just once. The top ten clonotypes cover about 4% of the sample. The sample consisted of PBMCs. These receptor sequences come from a woman between 40 and 55 years old in good health and CMV-seronegative.

V is TRBV15 and J is TRBJ1-2; possible D gene TRBD1, 6 bases. The CDR3 loop spans 13 amino acids. The V gene lost 2 bases and the J gene lost 4 bases, with 8 bases spanning the gap. The germline CDR1 and CDR2 sequences are LNHNV and YYDKDF (reference sequence). CDR3 DNA: TGTGCCACCAGCAGACAGGGGCCCTATGGCTACACCTTC. Its translation: CATSRQGPYGYTF.

The V and J genes are TRBV5-1 and TRBJ1-2; maybe TRBD1 (6 bases). The V end lost 4 bases, the J end lost 8 bases, and 15 bases lay between the germline ends. The CDR3 totals 13 residues. Germline CDR1 SGHRS, CDR2 YFSETQ. The CDR3 DNA sequence: TGCGCCAGCAGCCCGGGTAATCAGGGGGGCTACACCTTC. Amino acid sequence: CASSPGNQGGYTF.

Concerning this clone itself: At one of its ends the junction is not consistent with the germline gene, which may arise from a read error. The chain uses TRBV11-2 and TRBJ2-2; the D gene is possibly TRBD1 (6 bases). The CDR3 extends over 15 amino acids. Germline values: CDR1 SGHAT, CDR2 FQNNGV. The CDR3 DNA reads TGTGCCAGCAGCATAGAAGGGGGTTACACCGGGGAGCTGTTTTTT. Protein sequence: CASSIEGGYTGELFF.

The chain couples TRBV6-6 to TRBJ2-5, with D maybe TRBD2 (6 bases). V lost 7 bases and J lost 3, with 12 bases in between. The germline CDR1 and CDR2 sequences are MNHNY and SVGAGI (reference sequence). This CDR3 comprises 13 residues. CDR3 in amino acids: CASTGGGEETQYF. The DNA of the CDR3 is TGTGCCAGCACCGGGGGAGGTGAAGAGACCCAGTACTTC.

The chain employs TRBV2 and TRBJ1-2; a possible D gene is TRBD1 (5 bases). CDR1 is SNHLY, CDR2 FYNNEI, per germline. V was shortened by 8 bases and J by 6 bases, with 19 bases between the two germline ends. The CDR3 sequence is 14 residues long. CDR3 in amino acids: CASRGGTATHGYTF. As DNA, the CDR3 is TGTGCCAGCCGGGGGGGGACCGCCACCCATGGCTACACCTTC. The full variable domain, completed using reference TRBV2 and TRBJ1-2, is EPEVTQTPSHQVTQMGQEVILRCVPISNHLYFYWYRQILGQKVEFLVSFYNNEISEKSEIFDDQFSVERPDGSNFTLKIRSTKLEDSAMYFCASRGGTATHGYTFGSGTRLTVV.

The rearrangement joins TRBV9 to TRBJ1-3; 7 bases map to TRBD1. The ends lost 4 bases at V and 0 bases at J; junction bases unmatched: 7. CDR1 SGDLS and CDR2 YYNGEE come from the germline V gene. This CDR3 spans 16 amino acids. The CDR3 loop is CASSPRTGRSGNTIYF. CDR3 in DNA: TGTGCCAGCAGCCCCCGGACAGGACGCTCTGGAAACACCATATATTTT.

The chain employs TRBV28 and TRBJ2-7; 9 nucleotides match TRBD1. The CDR3 runs 16 residues. Germline V CDR1 and CDR2: MDHEN, SYDVKM. The junction had 8 bases not matched to a gene; V was cut back by 4 bases and J by 1 base. CDR3 sequence: CASSSRPGQGSYEQYF. The CDR3 region has the DNA TGTGCCAGCAGTTCGCGTCCGGGACAGGGATCCTACGAGCAGTACTTC.

J is TRBJ1-6 and V is TRBV11-2; 9 bases fit TRBD1. The CDR3 is 13 amino acids. Germline V gives CDR1 SGHAT, CDR2 FQNNGV. The ends lost 6 bases at V and 10 bases at J; junction bases unmatched: 4. In nucleotides, the CDR3 is TGTGCCAGCAGGGGGACAGGGCAATCACCCCTCCACTTT. Protein: CASRGTGQSPLHF.

The chain is built from TRBV5-1 and TRBJ2-1; 16 nucleotides agree with TRBD2. Trimming took 4 bases from V and 6 from J; bases not matched to a gene: 10. The CDR3 contains 18 residues. Germline lookup yields CDR1 SGHRS and CDR2 YFSETQ. The CDR3 spells CASSRSGTSGGAGNEQFF. In nucleotides, the CDR3 is TGCGCCAGCAGCCGCTCAGGGACTAGCGGGGGGGCCGGCAATGAGCAGTTCTTC.

This clone was seen more than once but under ten times. The chain carries TRBV2 and TRBJ1-4; perhaps TRBD1 as D (6 bases). V was cut by 6 bases and J by 5 bases, with 10 bases left in between. This CDR3 is 13 amino acids long. CDR1 SNHLY and CDR2 FYNNEI come from the germline V gene. In DNA form, the CDR3 reads TGTGCCAGCAGGGGGGACACCAATGAAAAACTGTTTTTT. This sequence encodes CASRGDTNEKLFF.

V usage is TRBV5-4 and J usage is TRBJ2-3; weak D call: TRBD1 (5 bases). This CDR3 contains 18 residues. CDR1 and CDR2 (germline): SGHNT, YYREEE (reference sequence). V lost 0 bases, J lost 0 bases, and 17 bases lay in between. The CDR3 DNA reads as TGTGCCAGCAGCTTGGCCAATAGTCGACAGCCTAGCACAGATACGCAGTATTTT. It is translated as CASSLANSRQPSTDTQYF. Drawing the rest from reference TRBV5-4 and TRBJ2-3, the complete variable domain is ETGVTQSPTHLIKTRGQQVTLRCSSQSGHNTVSWYQQALGQGPQFIFQYYREEENGRGNFPPRFSGLQFPNYSSELNVNALELDDSALYLCASSLANSRQPSTDTQYFGPGTRLTVL.

V and J are TRBV7-6 and TRBJ2-7; 9 positions agree with TRBD2. Looked up from germline, CDR1 is SGHVS and CDR2 is FNYEAQ. After removal of 2 bases from V and 7 bases from J, the junction contained 6 bases not matched to a gene. The CDR3 runs to 14 residues. The CDR3 DNA reads TGTGCCAGCAGCTTAAGTAGCGGGAGTGGAGAGCAGTACTTC. Amino acids: CASSLSSGSGEQYF.

The CDR3 region is CASSQNGQGAGEKLFF. Here the CDR3 DNA reads TGCGCCAGCAGCCAGAATGGACAGGGGGCTGGGGAAAAACTGTTTTTT. The chain joins TRBV4-1 to TRBJ1-4; the match to TRBD1 covers 11 bases. CDR1 and CDR2 (germline): MGHRA, YSYEKL. V lost 3 bases to trimming and J lost 8 bases; unmatched junction nucleotides: 8. This CDR3 region has 16 residues.

A few counts support this clone. The rearrangement uses TRBV2 and TRBJ1-1; possibly TRBD1 for D (6 bases). Per the germline V gene, CDR1 is SNHLY and CDR2 is FYNNEI. The CDR3 extends over 12 amino acids. V gave up 8 bases and J gave up 8 bases, with 15 bases separating them. This chain's CDR3 is CASHRENPEAFF. CDR3 DNA sequence: TGTGCCAGCCACAGGGAAAATCCCGAAGCTTTCTTT.

V gene TRBV7-9 combines with J gene TRBJ1-1, with D tentatively TRBD1 (6 bases). Germline V gives CDR1 SEHNR, CDR2 FQNEAQ (reference sequence). This CDR3 has 19 amino acids. The V end was cut by 4 bases, the J end by 6 bases, with 30 bases between. The CDR3 DNA is TGTGCCAGCAGCTGGGTAGGGGGAAGTAAAACAGCCCCGGACGCTGAAGCTTTCTTT. As protein: CASSWVGGSKTAPDAEAFF.

CDR3 sequence: CATRQGNQPQHF. CDR3 nucleotide sequence: TGTGCCACCCGACAGGGGAATCAGCCCCAGCATTTT. The rearrangement uses TRBV10-3 and TRBJ1-5, with 8 bases lining up with TRBD1. Per the germline V gene, CDR1 is ENHRY and CDR2 is SYGVKD. The CDR3 length is 12 residues. The junction had 3 bases not matched to a gene; V was cut back by 10 bases and J by 4 bases.

The chain recombines TRBV11-2 with TRBJ2-7, with a weak D call TRBD1 (5 bases). The CDR3 consists of 16 residues. Trimming removed 2 bases from V and 4 bases from J, with 18 bases in between. In germline, CDR1 is SGHAT, CDR2 FQNNGV. The CDR3 reads CASSLTRTVSGYEQYF. Written as DNA, the CDR3 is TGTGCCAGCAGCTTAACTCGGACGGTGTCAGGGTACGAGCAGTACTTC.